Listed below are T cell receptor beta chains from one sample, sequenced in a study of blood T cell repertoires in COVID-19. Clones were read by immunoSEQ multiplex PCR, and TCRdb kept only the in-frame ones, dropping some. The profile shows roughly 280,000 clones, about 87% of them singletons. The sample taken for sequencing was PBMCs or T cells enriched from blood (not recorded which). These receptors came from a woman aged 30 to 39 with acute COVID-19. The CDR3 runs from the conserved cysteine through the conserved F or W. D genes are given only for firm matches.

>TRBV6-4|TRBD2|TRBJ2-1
CASSDLGLAGYNEQFF
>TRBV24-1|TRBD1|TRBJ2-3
CATSDIPGQGAQDTQYF
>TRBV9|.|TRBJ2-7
CASSVDGRSYEQYF
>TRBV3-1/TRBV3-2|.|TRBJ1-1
CASRQTRVLNTEAFF
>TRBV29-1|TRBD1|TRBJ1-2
CSDLTGGIGYTF
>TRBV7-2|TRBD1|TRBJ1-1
CASSPKGQQNTEAFF
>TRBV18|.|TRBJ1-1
CASSPPSLGGDTEAFF
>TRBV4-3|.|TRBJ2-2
CASSQISTGELFF
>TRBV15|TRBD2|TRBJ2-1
CATSRVTSGSYNEQFF
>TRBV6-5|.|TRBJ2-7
CASSTASSYEQYF
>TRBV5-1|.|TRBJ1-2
CASSLGERYGYTF
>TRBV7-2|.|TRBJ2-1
CASSLAVLQSGTYNEQFF
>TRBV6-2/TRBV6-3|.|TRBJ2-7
CASSYSPGRLYEQYF
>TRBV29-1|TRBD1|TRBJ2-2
CSVGQGHGELFF
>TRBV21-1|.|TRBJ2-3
CASSSRERTGGSLEQGDTQYF
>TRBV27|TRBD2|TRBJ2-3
CASSWTSSTDTQYF
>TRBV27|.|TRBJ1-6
CASSLSGLNNSPLHF
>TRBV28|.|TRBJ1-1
CASSLLEGTEAFF
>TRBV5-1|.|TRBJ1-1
CASSLQGSEAFF
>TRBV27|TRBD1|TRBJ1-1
CASSPPDRGVTEAFF
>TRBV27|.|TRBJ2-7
CASSLLAEQYF
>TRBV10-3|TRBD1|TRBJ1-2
CAISESMQGEGYTF
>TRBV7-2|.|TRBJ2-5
CASSSSQGVGPQYF
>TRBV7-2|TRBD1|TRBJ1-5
CASSLEQGDQPQHF
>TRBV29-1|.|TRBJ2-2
CSVESGNTGELFF
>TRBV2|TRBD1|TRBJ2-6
CASSRSGTGPFLGANVLTF
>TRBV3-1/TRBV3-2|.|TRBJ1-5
CASSSVGHQPQHF
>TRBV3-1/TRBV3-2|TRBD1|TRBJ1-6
CASSQATGVDSPLHF
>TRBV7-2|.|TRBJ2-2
CASSLITGRTGELFF
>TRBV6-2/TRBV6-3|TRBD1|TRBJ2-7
CASSPTGVGEQYF
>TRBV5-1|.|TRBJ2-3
CASSLVTSTDTQYF
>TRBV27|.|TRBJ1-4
CASSLRGVEREKLFF
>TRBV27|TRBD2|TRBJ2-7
CASSGLAGGEQYF
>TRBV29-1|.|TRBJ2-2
CSPRIRGRRNTGELFF
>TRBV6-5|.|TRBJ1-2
CASSPMTGNYGYTF
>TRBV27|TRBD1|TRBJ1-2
CASSLSGTGGYYGYTF
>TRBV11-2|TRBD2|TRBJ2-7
CASSRGLATSYEQYF
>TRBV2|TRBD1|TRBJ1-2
CASSDTDRVRGYTF
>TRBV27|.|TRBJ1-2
CASSRRDRFNYGYTF
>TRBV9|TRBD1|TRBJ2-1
CASSVGGQLVNEQFF
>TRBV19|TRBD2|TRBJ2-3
CASSIGRAEDTQYF
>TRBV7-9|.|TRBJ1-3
CASSLVQGSFGNTIYF
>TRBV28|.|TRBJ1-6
CASREESSYNSPLHF
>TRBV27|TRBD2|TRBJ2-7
CASSLVAGESEQYF
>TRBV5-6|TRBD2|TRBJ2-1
CASSLQLAGGPRHNEQFF
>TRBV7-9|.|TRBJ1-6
CASSSRTDNNSPLHF
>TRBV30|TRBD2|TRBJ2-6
CARGYGANVLTF
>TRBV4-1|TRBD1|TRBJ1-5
CASSQDLKGAYQPQHF
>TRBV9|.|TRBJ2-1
CASSVAVLNEQFF
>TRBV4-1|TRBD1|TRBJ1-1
CASSQRIGGWMNTEAFF
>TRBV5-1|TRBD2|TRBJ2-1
CASTFGGGYNEQFF
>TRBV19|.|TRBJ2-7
CASSSHSYEQYF
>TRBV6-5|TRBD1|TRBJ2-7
CASSLQDRGGYEQYF
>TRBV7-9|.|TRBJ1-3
CASRPTEPPGNTIYF